The entry below gives a single T cell receptor (gamma chain) sequence along with its context. Its target is unknown. One base away lies a much larger clone, so this may be a sequencing read error. The sample is drawn from a study of Vδ1+ human thymocytes. Study-level results: Thymic TRG and TRD repertoires appeared highly polyclonal.

Sequences come from RNA converted to cDNA by reverse transcription. CDR3 amplicons came from multiplex PCR with pooled V-gene forward and constant-region reverse primers. TCRdb re-called the multiplex PCR reads using CATT. Of 36,000 or so gamma-chain clones in the sample, 20% to 25% were seen once. The CDR3 is made up of 13 amino acids. In germline, CDR1 is VENAVY, CDR2 YDSYNSRV. This clonotype originated in a girl under three years old who had congenital heart surgery. What was sequenced was Vdelta1+ gamma-delta thymocytes from the thymus. Subset here: FACS-sorted CD3+ TCRalphabeta- TCRVdelta1+ TCRVdelta2- thymocytes. The chain carries TRGV8 and TRGJ1 or TRGJ2. CDR3 sequence: CATWDKNHYKKLF. The DNA for the CDR3 is TGTGCCACCTGGGATAAGAATCATTATAAGAAACTCTTT.